This TCR beta chain was captured by sequencing in a study of blood T cell repertoires in COVID-19. The wider study: PBMCs, B-cell-depleted T cells, or T cells were the source of the cDNA or gDNA that made up the material.

The ends were cut back, 3 bases at V and 8 bases at J, with 13 bases in the middle. The CDR3 has 13 amino acids. The germline gives CDR1 MDHEN, CDR2 SYDVKM. TCRdb's copy holds only in-frame clones and misses some; the assay was immunoSEQ multiplex PCR. The repertoire consists of 150,000 to 180,000 clones, with roughly 83% occurring once and the leading ten covering approximately 30%. The chain uses TRBV28 and TRBJ1-2, with a weak D call TRBD1 (6 bases). The source of this sequence is a woman aged 55-70 years with acute or convalescent COVID-19. The sample comprised peripheral blood. The CDR3: CASSLRGAWGYTF. The CDR3 DNA is TGTGCCAGCAGTTTGCGGGGGGCATGGGGCTACACCTTC.